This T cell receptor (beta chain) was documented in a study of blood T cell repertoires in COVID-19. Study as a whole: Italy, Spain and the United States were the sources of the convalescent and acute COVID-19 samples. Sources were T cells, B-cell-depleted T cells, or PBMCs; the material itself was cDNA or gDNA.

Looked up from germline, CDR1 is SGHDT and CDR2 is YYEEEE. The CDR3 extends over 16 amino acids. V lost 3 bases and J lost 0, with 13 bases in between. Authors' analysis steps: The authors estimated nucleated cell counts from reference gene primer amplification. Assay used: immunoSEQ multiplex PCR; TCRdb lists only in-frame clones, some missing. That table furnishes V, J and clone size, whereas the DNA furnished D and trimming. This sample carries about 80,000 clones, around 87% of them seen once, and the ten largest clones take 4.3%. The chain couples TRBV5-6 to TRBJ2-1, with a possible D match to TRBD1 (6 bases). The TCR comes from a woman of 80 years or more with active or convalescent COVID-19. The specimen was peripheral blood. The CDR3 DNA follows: TGTGCCAGCAGCTCACCGACAGGAAACTCCTACAATGAGCAGTTCTTC. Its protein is CASSSPTGNSYNEQFF.